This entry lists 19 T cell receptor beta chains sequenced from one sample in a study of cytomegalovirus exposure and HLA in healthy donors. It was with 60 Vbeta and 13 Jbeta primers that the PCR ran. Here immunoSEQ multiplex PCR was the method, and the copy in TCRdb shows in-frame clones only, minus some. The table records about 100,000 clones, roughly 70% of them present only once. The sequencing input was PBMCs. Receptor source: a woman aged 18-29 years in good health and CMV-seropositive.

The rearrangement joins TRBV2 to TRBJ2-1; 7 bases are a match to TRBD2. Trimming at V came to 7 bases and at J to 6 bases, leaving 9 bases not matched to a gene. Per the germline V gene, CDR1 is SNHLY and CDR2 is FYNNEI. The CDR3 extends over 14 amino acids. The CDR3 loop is CASIKRDGFNEQFF. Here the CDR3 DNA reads TGTGCCAGCATTAAGCGGGACGGCTTCAATGAGCAGTTCTTC.

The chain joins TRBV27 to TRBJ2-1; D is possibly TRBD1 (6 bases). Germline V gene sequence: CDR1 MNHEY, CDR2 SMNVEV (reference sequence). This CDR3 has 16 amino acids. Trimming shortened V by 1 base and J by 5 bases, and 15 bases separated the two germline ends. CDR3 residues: CASSLFQGISHNEQFF. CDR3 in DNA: TGTGCCAGCAGTTTATTTCAGGGGATTAGCCACAATGAGCAGTTCTTC.

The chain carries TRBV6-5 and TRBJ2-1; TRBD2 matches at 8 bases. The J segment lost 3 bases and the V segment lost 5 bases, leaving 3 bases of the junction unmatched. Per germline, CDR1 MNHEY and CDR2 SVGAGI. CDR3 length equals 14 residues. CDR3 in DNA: TGTGCCAGCAGTCTGAGCGGGAGCTACAATGAGCAGTTCTTC. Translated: CASSLSGSYNEQFF.

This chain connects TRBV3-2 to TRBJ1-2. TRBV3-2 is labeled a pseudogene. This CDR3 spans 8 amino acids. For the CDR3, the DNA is TGTGCCGAGAGGGGCTACACCTTC. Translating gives CAERGYTF.

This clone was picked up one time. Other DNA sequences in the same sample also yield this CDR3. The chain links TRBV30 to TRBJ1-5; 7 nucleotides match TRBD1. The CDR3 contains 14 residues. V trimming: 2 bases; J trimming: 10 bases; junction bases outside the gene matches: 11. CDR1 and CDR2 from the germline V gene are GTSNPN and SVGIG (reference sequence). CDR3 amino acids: CAWSFTGVVQPQHF. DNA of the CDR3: TGTGCCTGGAGTTTCACAGGGGTCGTTCAACCCCAGCATTTT.

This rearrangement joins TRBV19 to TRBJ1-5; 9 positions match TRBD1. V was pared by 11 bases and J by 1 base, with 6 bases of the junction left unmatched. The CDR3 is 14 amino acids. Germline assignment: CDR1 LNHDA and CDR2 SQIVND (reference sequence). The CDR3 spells CAGGTGISNQPQHF. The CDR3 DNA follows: TGTGCCGGAGGGACAGGGATAAGCAATCAGCCCCAGCATTTT.

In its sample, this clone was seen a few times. The CDR3 DNA reads as TGCGCCAGCAGCCAAGGGAGGTCCTACCTACAGAACACTGAAGCTTTCTTT. This translates into CASSQGRSYLQNTEAFF. V and J are TRBV4-1 and TRBJ1-1, with D hard to call. The CDR3 loop spans 17 amino acids. Trimming pared 1 base from V and 1 base from J, leaving 16 bases between. Germline V gene data show CDR1 as MGHRA and CDR2 as YSYEKL.

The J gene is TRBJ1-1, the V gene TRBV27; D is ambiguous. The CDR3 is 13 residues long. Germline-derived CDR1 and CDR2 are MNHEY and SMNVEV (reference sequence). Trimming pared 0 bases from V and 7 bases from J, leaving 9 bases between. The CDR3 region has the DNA TGTGCCAGCAGTTTATCGGCGGAAGATGAAGCTTTCTTT. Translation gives CASSLSAEDEAFF.

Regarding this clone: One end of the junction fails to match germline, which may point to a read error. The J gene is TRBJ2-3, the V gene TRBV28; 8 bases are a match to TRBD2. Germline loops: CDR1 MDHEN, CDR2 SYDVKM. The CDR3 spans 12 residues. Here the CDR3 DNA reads TGTGCCAGCAGTCTACCTGGGACTAGTTCCATTTTT. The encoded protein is CASSLPGTSSIF.

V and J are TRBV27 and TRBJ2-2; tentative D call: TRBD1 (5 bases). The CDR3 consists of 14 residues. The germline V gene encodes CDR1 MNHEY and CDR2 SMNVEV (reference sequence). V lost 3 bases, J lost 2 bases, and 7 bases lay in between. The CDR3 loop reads CASSFDRNTGELFF. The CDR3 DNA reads TGTGCCAGCAGTTTCGACAGAAACACCGGGGAGCTGTTTTTT.

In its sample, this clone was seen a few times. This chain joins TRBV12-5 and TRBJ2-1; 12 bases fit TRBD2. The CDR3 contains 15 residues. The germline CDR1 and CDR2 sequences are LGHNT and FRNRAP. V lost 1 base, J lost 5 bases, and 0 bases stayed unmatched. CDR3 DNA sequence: TGTGCTAGTGGTTTGGGACTAGCGGGGGACAATGAGCAGTTCTTC. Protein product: CASGLGLAGDNEQFF.

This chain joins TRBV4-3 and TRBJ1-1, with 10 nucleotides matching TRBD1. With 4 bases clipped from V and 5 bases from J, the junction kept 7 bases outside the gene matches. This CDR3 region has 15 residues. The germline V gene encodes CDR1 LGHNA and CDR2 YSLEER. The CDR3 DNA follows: TGCGCCAGCAGCCTAGGGACAGGGGATTTAACTGAAGCTTTCTTT. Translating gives CASSLGTGDLTEAFF.

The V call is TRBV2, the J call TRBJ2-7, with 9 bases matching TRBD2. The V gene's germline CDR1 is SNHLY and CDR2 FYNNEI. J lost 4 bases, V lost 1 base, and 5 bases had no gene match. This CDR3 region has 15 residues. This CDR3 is CASSEVSGRPYEQYF. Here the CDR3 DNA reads TGTGCCAGCAGTGAAGTTAGCGGGAGACCTTACGAGCAGTACTTC.

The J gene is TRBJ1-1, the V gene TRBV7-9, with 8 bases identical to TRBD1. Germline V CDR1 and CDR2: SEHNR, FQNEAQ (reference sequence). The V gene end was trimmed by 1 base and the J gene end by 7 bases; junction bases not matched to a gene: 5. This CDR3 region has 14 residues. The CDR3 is CASSLGAGGREAFF. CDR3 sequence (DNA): TGTGCCAGCAGCTTAGGAGCAGGGGGCCGTGAAGCTTTCTTT.

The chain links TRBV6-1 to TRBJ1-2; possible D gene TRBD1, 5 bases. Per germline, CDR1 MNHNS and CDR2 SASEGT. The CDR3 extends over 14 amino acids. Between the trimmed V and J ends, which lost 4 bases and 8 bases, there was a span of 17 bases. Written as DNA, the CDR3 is TGTGCCAGCAGTGGATTGGGGCCGGGTCGGGGCTACACCTTC. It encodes CASSGLGPGRGYTF.

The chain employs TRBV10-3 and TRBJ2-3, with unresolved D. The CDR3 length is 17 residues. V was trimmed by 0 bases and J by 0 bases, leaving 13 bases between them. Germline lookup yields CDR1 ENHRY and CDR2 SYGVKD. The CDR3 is CAISESSPRASTDTQYF. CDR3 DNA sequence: TGTGCCATCAGTGAGTCTTCGCCGCGTGCTAGCACAGATACGCAGTATTTT.

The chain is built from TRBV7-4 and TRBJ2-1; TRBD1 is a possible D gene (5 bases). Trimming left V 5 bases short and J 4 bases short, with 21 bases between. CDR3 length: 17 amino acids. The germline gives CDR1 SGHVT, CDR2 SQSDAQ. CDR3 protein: CASSHPRDSRPYNEQFF. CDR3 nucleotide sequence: TGTGCCAGCAGCCATCCTAGAGACAGCCGCCCGTACAATGAGCAGTTCTTC.

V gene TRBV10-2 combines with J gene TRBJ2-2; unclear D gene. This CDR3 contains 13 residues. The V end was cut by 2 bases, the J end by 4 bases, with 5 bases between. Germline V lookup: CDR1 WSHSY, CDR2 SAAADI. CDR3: CASSEALTGELFF. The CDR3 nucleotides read TGCGCCAGCAGTGAGGCACTCACCGGGGAGCTGTTTTTT.

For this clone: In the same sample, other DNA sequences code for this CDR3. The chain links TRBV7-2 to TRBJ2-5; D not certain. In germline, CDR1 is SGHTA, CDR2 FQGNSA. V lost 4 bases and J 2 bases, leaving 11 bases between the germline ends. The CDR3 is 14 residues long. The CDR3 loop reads CASSWAALQETQYF. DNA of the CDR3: TGTGCCAGCAGCTGGGCAGCCCTACAAGAGACCCAGTACTTC.